This T cell receptor beta chain was observed in a study of OX40 agonist ivuxolimab in advanced cancers. The study's findings and limits: Both CD4+ and CD8+ T cell populations in blood had undergone clonal expansion by week 6 at 0.1 to 3.0 mg/kg. Some nonresponders additionally presented with little normalized T-cell clonal expansion.

A word on this clone: What it binds is not known.

At cycle 4 day 1, cycle 7 day 1, and baseline, blood was sampled. Assay: immunoSEQ multiplex PCR; the TCRdb copy retains only in-frame clones and omits some. The data hold over 20,000 clones, with approximately 84% observed a single time. The CDR3 is made up of 13 amino acids. The V and J ends lost 5 bases and 8 bases respectively, with 12 bases between them. Germline V gene lookup returns CDR1 SEHNR and CDR2 FQNEAQ (reference sequence). Sample: CD4+ or CD8+ T cells sorted from blood, taken in a trial of the OX40 agonist ivuxolimab. V usage is TRBV7-9 and J usage is TRBJ1-4; D not resolved. This clonotype was obtained from an adult with an advanced solid tumor such as melanoma, head and neck, liver or kidney cancer. This CDR3 is CASSPNAGEKLFF. The CDR3 DNA follows: TGTGCCAGCAGCCCGAACGCCGGGGAAAAACTGTTTTTT.